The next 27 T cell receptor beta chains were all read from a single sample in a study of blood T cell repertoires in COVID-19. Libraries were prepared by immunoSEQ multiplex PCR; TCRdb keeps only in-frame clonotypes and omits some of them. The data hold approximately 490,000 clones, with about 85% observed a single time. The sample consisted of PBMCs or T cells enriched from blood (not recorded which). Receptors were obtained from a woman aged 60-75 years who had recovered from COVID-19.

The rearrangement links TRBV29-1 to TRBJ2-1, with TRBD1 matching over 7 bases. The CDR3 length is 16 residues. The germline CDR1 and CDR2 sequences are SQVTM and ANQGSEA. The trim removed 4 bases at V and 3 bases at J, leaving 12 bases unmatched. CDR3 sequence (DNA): TGCAGCGTTGTCGGGGCCGGGACAGAGCACTACAATGAGCAGTTCTTC. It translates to CSVVGAGTEHYNEQFF.

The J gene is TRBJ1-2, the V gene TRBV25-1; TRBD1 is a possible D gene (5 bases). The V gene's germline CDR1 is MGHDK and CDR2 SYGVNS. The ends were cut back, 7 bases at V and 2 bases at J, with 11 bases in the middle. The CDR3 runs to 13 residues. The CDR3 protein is CASNIGGNYGYTF. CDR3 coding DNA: TGTGCCAGCAATATTGGGGGGAACTATGGCTACACCTTC.

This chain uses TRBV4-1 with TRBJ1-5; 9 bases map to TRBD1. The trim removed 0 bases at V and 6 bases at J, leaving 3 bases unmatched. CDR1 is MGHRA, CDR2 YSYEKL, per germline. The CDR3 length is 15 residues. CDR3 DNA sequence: TGCGCCAGCAGCCAAGAGGGGACAGGGATTCAGCCCCAGCATTTT. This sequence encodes CASSQEGTGIQPQHF.

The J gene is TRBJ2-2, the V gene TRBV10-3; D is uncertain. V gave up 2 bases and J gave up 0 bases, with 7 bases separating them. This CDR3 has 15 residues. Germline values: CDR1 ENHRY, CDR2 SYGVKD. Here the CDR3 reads CAISEDTTNTGELFF. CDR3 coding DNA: TGTGCCATCAGTGAGGACACCACGAACACCGGGGAGCTGTTTTTT.

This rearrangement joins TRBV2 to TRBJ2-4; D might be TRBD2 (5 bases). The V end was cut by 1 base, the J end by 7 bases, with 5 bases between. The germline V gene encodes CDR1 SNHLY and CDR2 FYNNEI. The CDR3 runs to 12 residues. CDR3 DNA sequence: TGTGCCAGCAGTGAAGGCGGGAACATTCAGTACTTC. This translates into CASSEGGNIQYF.

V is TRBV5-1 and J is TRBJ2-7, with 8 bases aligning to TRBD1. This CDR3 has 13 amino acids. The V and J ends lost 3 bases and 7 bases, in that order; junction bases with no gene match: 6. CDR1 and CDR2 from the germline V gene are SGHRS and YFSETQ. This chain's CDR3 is CASSSQGAGEQYF. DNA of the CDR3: TGCGCCAGCAGCTCGCAGGGGGCGGGAGAGCAGTACTTC.

CDR3 in amino acids: CASSLVSPSTEAFF. CDR3 nucleotide sequence: TGCGCCAGCAGCTTGGTTTCCCCTAGCACTGAAGCTTTCTTT. The chain has TRBV5-1 and TRBJ1-1; D is ambiguous. Germline CDR1 and CDR2: SGHRS and YFSETQ. This CDR3 region has 14 residues. Trimming stripped 0 bases from V and 4 bases from J, with 10 bases between.

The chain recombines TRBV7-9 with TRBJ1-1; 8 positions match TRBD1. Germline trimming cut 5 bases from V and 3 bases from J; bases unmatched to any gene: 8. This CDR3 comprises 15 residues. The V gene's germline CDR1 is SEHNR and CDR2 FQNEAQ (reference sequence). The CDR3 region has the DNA TGTGCCAGCAGCCCTCCGACAGGGGCGGACACTGAAGCTTTCTTT. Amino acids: CASSPPTGADTEAFF.

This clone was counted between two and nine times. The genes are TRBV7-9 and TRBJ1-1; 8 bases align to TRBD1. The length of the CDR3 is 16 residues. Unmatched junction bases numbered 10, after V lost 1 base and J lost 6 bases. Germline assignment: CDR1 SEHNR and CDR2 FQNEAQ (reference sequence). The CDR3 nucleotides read TGTGCCAGCAGCTTAGTGGCAGGGGGCCCGCTCGCTGAAGCTTTCTTT. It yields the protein CASSLVAGGPLAEAFF.

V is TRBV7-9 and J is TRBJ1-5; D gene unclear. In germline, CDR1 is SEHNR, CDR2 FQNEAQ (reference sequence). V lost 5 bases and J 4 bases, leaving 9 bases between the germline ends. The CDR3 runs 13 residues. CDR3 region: CASSMSGNQPQHF. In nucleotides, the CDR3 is TGTGCCAGCAGCATGTCAGGAAATCAGCCCCAGCATTTT.

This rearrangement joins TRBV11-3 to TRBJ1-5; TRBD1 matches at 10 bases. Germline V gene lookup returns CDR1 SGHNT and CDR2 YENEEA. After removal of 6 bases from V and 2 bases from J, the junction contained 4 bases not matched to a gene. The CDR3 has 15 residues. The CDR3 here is CASSPGTGGNQPQHF. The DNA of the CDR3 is TGTGCCAGCAGTCCCGGGACAGGGGGCAATCAGCCCCAGCATTTT.

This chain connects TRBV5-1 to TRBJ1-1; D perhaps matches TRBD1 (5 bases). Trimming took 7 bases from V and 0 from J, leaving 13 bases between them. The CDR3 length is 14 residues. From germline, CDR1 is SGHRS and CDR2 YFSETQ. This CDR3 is CASAPGGMNTEAFF. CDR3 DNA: TGCGCCAGCGCACCTGGGGGGATGAACACTGAAGCTTTCTTT.

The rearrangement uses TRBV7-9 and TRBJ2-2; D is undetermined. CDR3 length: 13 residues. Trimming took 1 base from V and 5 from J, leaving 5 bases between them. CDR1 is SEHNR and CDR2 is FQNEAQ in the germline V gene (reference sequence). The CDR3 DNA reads TGTGCCAGCAGCTTAGGGAGTACCGGGGAGCTGTTTTTT. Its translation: CASSLGSTGELFF.

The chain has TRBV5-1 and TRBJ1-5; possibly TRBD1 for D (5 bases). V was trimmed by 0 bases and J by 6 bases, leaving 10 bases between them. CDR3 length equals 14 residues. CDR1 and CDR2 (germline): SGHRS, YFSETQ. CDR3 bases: TGCGCCAGCAGCTTGGGGGCGGGGGTTCAGCCCCAGCATTTT. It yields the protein CASSLGAGVQPQHF.

The CDR3 nucleotides are TGCGCCAGCAGTCAATCTATTCCGGGTCAGCCCCAGCATTTT. This translates into CASSQSIPGQPQHF. The V call is TRBV23-1, the J call TRBJ1-5; no definite D call. TRBV23-1 is filed as an ORF, its function uncertain. CDR3 size: 14 residues. With 0 bases removed from V and 6 bases from J, the gap between germline ends came to 9 bases.

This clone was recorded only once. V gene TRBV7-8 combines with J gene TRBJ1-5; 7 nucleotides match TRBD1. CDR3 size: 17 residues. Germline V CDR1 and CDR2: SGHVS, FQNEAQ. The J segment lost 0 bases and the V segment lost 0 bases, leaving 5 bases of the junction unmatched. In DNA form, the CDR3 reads TGTGCCAGCAGCTTAGCCCTGACAGGGTATAGCAATCAGCCCCAGCATTTT. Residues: CASSLALTGYSNQPQHF.

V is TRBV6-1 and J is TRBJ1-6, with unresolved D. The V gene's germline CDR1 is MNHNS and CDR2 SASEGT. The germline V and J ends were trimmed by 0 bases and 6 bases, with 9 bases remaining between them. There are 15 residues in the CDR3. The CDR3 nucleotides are TGTGCCAGCAGTGAAGCTGGGAGTCCTAATTCACCCCTCCACTTT. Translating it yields CASSEAGSPNSPLHF.

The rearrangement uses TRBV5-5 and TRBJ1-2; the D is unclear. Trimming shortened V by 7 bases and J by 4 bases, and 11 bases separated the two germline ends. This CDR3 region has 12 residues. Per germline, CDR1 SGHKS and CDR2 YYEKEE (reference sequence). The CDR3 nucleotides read TGTGCCAGCTCCGACAAATCCTATGGCTACACCTTC. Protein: CASSDKSYGYTF.

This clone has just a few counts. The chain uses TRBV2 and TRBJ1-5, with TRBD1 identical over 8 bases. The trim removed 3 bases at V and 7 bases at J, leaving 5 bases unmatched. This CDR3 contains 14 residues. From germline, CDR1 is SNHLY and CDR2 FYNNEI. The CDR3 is CASSDGQGGQPQHF. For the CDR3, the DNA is TGTGCCAGCAGTGACGGACAGGGAGGCCAGCCCCAGCATTTT.

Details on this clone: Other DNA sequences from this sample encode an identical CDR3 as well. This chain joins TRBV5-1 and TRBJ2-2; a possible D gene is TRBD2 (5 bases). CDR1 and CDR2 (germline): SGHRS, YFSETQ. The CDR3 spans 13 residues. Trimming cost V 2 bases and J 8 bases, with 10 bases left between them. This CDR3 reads CASSLEGSGELFF. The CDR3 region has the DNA TGCGCCAGCAGCTTAGAGGGATCGGGGGAGCTGTTTTTT.

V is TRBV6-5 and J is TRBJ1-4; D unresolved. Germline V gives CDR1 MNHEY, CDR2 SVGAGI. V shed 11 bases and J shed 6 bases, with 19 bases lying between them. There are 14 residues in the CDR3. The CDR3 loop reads CAPGPVRVDEKLFF. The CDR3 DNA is TGTGCCCCTGGCCCGGTCCGGGTAGATGAAAAACTGTTTTTT.

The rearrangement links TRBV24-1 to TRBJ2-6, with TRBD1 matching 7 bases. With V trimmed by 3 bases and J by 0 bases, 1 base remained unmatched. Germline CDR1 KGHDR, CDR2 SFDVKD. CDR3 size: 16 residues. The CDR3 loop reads CATSDPGGSGANVLTF. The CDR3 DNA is TGTGCCACCAGTGATCCAGGGGGCTCTGGGGCCAACGTCCTGACTTTC.

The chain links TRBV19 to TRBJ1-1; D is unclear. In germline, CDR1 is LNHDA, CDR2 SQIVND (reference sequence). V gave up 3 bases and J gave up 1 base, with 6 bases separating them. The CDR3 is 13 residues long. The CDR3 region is CASSIKSNTEAFF. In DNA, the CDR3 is TGTGCCAGTAGTATTAAATCGAACACTGAAGCTTTCTTT.

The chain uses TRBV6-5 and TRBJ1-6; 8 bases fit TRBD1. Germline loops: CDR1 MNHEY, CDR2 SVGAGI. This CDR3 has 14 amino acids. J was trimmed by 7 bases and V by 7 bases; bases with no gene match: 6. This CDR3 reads CASKSTGANSPLHF. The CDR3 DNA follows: TGTGCCAGCAAGTCGACAGGGGCAAATTCACCCCTCCACTTT.

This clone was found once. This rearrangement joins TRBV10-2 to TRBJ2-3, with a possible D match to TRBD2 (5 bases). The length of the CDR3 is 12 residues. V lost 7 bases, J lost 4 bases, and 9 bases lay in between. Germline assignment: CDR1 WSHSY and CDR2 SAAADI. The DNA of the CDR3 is TGCGCCAGCAACGGGAACTCAGATACGCAGTATTTT. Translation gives CASNGNSDTQYF.

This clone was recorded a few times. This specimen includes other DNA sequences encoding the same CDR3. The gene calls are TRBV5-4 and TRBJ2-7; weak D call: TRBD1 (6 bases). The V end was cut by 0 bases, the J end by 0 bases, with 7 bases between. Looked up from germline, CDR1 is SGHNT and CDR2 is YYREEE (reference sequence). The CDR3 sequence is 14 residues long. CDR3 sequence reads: CASSLVDSSYEQYF. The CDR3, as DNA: TGTGCCAGCAGCTTGGTGGACAGCTCCTACGAGCAGTACTTC.

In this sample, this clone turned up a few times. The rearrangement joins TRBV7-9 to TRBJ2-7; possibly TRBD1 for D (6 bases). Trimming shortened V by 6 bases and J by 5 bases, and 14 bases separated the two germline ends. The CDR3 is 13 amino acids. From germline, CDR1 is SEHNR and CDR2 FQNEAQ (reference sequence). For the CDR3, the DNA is TGTGCCAGCAGTCTATACACAGGGAACGAGCAGTACTTC. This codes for CASSLYTGNEQYF.